This TCR beta chain was captured by sequencing in a study of cytotoxic CD8 clonotypes in ibrutinib-treated CLL. Findings and caveats of the study: Clonality correlated strongly with circulating CD8+ T cells and exceeded age-matched healthy donors at baseline.

Concerning this clone itself: What it recognizes is unknown.

The CDR3 covers 19 residues. CDR1 SGHRS and CDR2 YFSETQ come from the germline V gene. The trim removed 6 bases at V and 0 bases at J, leaving 12 bases unmatched. Investigators sought sequencing depths of between 1 in 200,000 and 1 in 1 million T cells. The protocol was immunoSEQ multiplex PCR, while the TCRdb copy is restricted to in-frame clones and leaves out a portion. The sample lists tens of thousands of clones; about 70% were seen once. The source material was PBMCs, sampled after 12 months of ibrutinib treatment. This chain connects TRBV5-1 to TRBJ2-1, with 13 bases that match TRBD2. The sequence was obtained from a human donor with chronic lymphocytic leukemia. CDR3 protein: CASTGLAGAALSSYNEQFF. The CDR3 nucleotides are TGCGCCAGCACTGGACTAGCGGGGGCCGCCCTTAGCTCCTACAATGAGCAGTTCTTC.